This T cell receptor (beta chain) stems from a study of blood T cell repertoires in COVID-19. Data came from immunoSEQ multiplex PCR; TCRdb stores just in-frame clones and leaves some out. Of about 58,000 clones listed, roughly 90% are singletons. This clone has just one count. The length of the CDR3 is 21 residues. The source material was peripheral blood. This TCR was recovered from a woman between 55 and 75 years old with active COVID-19. V is TRBV1 and J is TRBJ2-5; whether TRBD2, the table's D call, matches the DNA was not checked. TRBV1 is designated a pseudogene. Here the CDR3 reads CTSSQGLGLGRLAGGGETQYF. DNA for the CDR3: TGCACCAGCAGCCAAGGACTTGGTTTAGGTCGGCTAGCGGGGGGCGGGGAGACCCAGTACTTC.